Included here is one TCR beta chain sequence, with context. The data derive from a study of OX40 agonist ivuxolimab in advanced cancers. Assay: immunoSEQ multiplex PCR; the TCRdb copy retains only in-frame clones and omits some. The table shows about 79,000 clones, with approximately 94% occurring only once. The sequencing used CD4+ or CD8+ T cells sorted from blood, collected in a trial of the OX40 agonist ivuxolimab. The sequence derives from an adult with an advanced solid tumor such as melanoma, head and neck, liver or kidney cancer.

The CDR3 protein is CASRGAGEGTGELFF. The CDR3 DNA reads as TGTGCCAGCAGGGGAGCGGGAGAAGGAACCGGGGAGCTGTTTTTT. The V call is TRBV7-9, the J call TRBJ2-2; 8 bases line up with TRBD2. From germline, CDR1 is SEHNR and CDR2 FQNEAQ (reference sequence). The CDR3 contains 15 residues. The J segment lost 5 bases and the V segment lost 6 bases, leaving 8 bases of the junction unmatched.